This TCR beta chain was captured by sequencing in a study of beta chain features in type 1 diabetes. Turning to the study itself: Age, gender, cell numbers and subset yield matched between patients and controls.

Purities in excess of 95% were seen in all sorted populations. As every portion of the isolated RNA was reverse transcribed, the sequencing read expressed TCRB transcripts. Mean read depth for naive, central memory and regulatory T cell samples was a few million reads. Sequencing used immunoSEQ multiplex PCR; TCRdb keeps in-frame clones, though not all of them. Of 400,000 to 500,000 clones listed, 14% are singletons. This clone appeared a few times. Its antigen is not known. Study findings and constraints: With patients and controls alike, PCR might favor shorter templates to an equal degree.

The source material was naive CD4+ T cells from blood. The sequence derives from a man aged 30 to 45 in good health.

CDR3 region: CASSPTGTGYAEQFF. For the CDR3, the DNA is TGCGCCAGCAGCCCTACCGGGACAGGTTACGCGGAGCAGTTCTTC. The chain uses TRBV4-3 and TRBJ2-1; 8 bases fit TRBD1. The CDR3 loop spans 15 amino acids. From germline, CDR1 is LGHNA and CDR2 YSLEER. Germline trimming cut 4 bases from V and 10 bases from J; bases unmatched to any gene: 12.